The 2 T cell receptor beta chains presented below share a single source sample, sequenced in a study of T-cell reconstitution after alpha-beta-depleted transplantation in children (TCRdb year 2016). This specimen's treatment or condition label, per the study, means: allogeneic hematopoietic cell transplantation with graft depleted of TCRalphabeta T cells and CD19 B cells. The library was built by means of PCR. TCRdb lists the instrument as Illumina HiSeq 2500. TCR library preparation used molecular barcoding, with unique molecular identifiers applied to normalize quantification of the TCRbeta repertoire. Clones were called with MiXCR by TCRdb after fastp trimmed the public reads at Q25, and only in-frame beta chains were retained. Each CDR3 protein appears once, grouped with its most common genes and DNA. In all, the sample holds approximately 230,000 distinct CDR3 sequences, and approximately 24% of those were seen once. The ten largest clonotypes hold about 5% of the sample.

The sample in question was PBMCs, mostly from graft donor cells, obtained 360 days after TCRalphabeta/CD19-depleted stem cell transplant. Receptors originate from a female patient between 2 and 15 years old who had a stem cell transplant for congenital amegakaryocytic thrombocytopenia, so the T cells may come from the graft donor.

This clonotype was found many times. The chain uses TRBV12-3 or TRBV12-4 and TRBJ2-1; D gene uncertain. Trimming left V 7 bases short and J 3 bases short, with 16 bases between. The CDR3 is 15 residues long. The CDR3 protein is CASKRGSRFYNEQFF. CDR3 DNA sequence: TGTGCCAGCAAGCGTGGTTCCAGATTCTACAATGAGCAGTTCTTC.

The chain carries TRBV10-3 and TRBJ2-7; tentative D call: TRBD2 (5 bases). V was pared by 6 bases and J by 4 bases, with 22 bases between. This CDR3 has 16 amino acids. Germline V gives CDR1 ENHRY, CDR2 SYGVKD. The CDR3 DNA reads TGTGCCATCAGCGCGACCGTCAAAGGGCGCGGGTACGAGCAGTACTTC. Residues: CAISATVKGRGYEQYF.